This T cell receptor beta chain was documented in a study of blood T cell repertoires in COVID-19. The method was immunoSEQ multiplex PCR; TCRdb's version includes in-frame clones alone and lacks a portion of them. The sample holds about 210,000 clones, around 85% seen once. The CDR3 has 15 residues. The germline V gene encodes CDR1 LGHNA and CDR2 YNFKEQ. Trimming shortened V by 1 base and J by 1 base, and 10 bases separated the two germline ends. The chain employs TRBV4-2 and TRBJ1-1; D possibly corresponds to TRBD1 (6 bases). The clonotype originates from a man between 50 and 59 years old with COVID-19, enrolled during active disease. Source material: peripheral blood. CDR3 in amino acids: CASSQGGQPNTEAFF. The CDR3 region has the DNA TGTGCCAGCAGCCAAGGCGGACAGCCGAACACTGAAGCTTTCTTT.